This TCR beta chain stems from a study of CD8 T cells in Susac syndrome. In blood CD8+ and CD4+ T cells, TCR beta underwent sequencing. Control patients had untreated stable or active relapsing-remitting multiple sclerosis by revised McDonald criteria. TEMRA cells were FACS-enriched, unlike CD8+ and CD4+ T cells, which were negatively isolated. The CDR3 covers 13 residues. Germline assignment: CDR1 SNHLY and CDR2 FYNNEI. RNA amounts of about 0.5 to 1 ug underwent reverse transcription with random hexamers. TCRdb analysed the immunoSEQ multiplex PCR reads with MiXCR anew, one entry per CDR3 protein. The sample records about 52,000 distinct CDR3 sequences, 93% being singletons. In the case of this clonotype: Sequence at one end of the junction differs from germline and may be a read error.

This clonotype originated in a human donor with multiple sclerosis. The chain carries TRBV2 and TRBJ1-1; perhaps TRBD1 as D (6 bases). Sequences were obtained from CD8+ T cells from PBMCs. CDR3 sequence (DNA): TGTGCCAACAGTGCAGGGGTTGGCACTGAAGCTTTCTTT. Encoded protein: CANSAGVGTEAFF.